The text below deals with one T cell receptor beta chain. Its specificity is unknown. What made the TCR beta cDNA was 5'RACE template switching with UMIs. TCRdb re-analyzed the 5' RACE reads; it lists each CDR3 protein once, without DNA. This sample carries 350,000 to 400,000 distinct CDR3 sequences, with roughly 10% going to the ten biggest clones. These data are taken from a study of T cells expressing NK-cell markers. The CDR3 contains 15 residues. Germline V lookup: CDR1 MGHDK, CDR2 SYGVNS. Broader study findings: Roughly six of the donors carried dominant NKG2C+ clonotypes that took up roughly 1.0-8% of their CD8+ T cells.

This sequence was found in a woman in her 50s in good health. The V gene is TRBV25-1, the J gene TRBJ2-2. Sequencing was performed on blood T cells: a sorted CD56 or NKG2C T cell subset, CD4+ or CD8+ T cells, or bulk PBMC T cells (not recorded which). This CDR3 is CASSETGVNTGELFF.